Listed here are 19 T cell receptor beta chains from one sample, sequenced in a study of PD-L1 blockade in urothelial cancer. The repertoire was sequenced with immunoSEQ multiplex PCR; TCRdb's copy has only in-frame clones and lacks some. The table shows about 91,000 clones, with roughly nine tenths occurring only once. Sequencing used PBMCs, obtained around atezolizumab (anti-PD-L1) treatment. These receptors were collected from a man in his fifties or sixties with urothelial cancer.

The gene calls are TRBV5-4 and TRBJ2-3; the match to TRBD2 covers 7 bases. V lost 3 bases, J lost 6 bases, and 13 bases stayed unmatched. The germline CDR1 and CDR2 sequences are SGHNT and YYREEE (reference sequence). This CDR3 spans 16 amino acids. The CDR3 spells CASSSEGLAAGDTQYF. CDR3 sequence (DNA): TGTGCCAGCAGCTCAGAAGGGCTAGCGGCCGGGGATACGCAGTATTTT.

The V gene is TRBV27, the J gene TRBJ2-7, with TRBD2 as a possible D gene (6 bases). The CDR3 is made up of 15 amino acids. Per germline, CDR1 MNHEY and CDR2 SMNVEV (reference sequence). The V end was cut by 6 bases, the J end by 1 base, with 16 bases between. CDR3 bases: TGTGCCAGCAGCCGATCCGGGACTGCGTCCTACGAGCAGTACTTC. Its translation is CASSRSGTASYEQYF.

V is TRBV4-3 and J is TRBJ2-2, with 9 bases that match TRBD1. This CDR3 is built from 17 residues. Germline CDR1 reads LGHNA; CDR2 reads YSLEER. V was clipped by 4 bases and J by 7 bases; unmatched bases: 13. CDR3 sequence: CASSLWTGEGVGGELFF. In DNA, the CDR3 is TGCGCCAGCAGCCTCTGGACAGGGGAAGGCGTTGGCGGGGAGCTGTTTTTT.

The CDR3 reads CASTTGGTYNEQFF. The CDR3 nucleotides read TGTGCCAGTACGACGGGAGGGACCTACAATGAGCAGTTCTTC. The V gene is TRBV19, the J gene TRBJ2-1, with 8 bases identical to TRBD2. The J segment lost 2 bases and the V segment lost 7 bases, leaving 4 bases of the junction unmatched. The CDR3 length is 14 residues. Germline V gene data show CDR1 as LNHDA and CDR2 as SQIVND (reference sequence).

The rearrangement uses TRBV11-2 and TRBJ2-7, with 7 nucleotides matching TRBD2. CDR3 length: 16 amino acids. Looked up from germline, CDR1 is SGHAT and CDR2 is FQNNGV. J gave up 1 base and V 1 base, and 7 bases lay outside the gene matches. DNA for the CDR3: TGTGCCAGCAGCTTAGTAGGCGGGACTATGTCCTACGAGCAGTACTTC. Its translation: CASSLVGGTMSYEQYF.

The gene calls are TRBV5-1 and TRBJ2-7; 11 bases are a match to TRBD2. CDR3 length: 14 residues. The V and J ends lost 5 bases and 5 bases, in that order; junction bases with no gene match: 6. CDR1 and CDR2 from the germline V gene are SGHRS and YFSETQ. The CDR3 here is CASSTSGGNNEQYF. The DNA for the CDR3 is TGCGCCAGCAGTACTAGCGGGGGTAACAACGAGCAGTACTTC.

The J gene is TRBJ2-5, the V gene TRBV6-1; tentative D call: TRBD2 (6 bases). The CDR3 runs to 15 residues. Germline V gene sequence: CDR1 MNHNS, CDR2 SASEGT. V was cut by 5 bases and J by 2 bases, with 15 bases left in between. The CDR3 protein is CASSSNAGIQETQYF. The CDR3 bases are TGTGCCAGCAGTAGCAACGCGGGGATTCAAGAGACCCAGTACTTC.

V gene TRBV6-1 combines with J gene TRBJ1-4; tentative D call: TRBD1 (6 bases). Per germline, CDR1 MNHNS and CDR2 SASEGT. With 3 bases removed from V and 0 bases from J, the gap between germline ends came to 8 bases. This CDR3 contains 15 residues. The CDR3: CASSERGPTNEKLFF. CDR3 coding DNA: TGTGCCAGCAGTGAGCGGGGGCCAACTAATGAAAAACTGTTTTTT.

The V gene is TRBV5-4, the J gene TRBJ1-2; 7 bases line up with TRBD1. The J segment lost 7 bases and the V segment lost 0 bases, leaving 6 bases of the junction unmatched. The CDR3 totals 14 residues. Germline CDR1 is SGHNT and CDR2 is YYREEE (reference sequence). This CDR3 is CASSLDQGERGYTF. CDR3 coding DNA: TGTGCCAGCAGCTTGGACCAGGGGGAACGTGGCTACACCTTC. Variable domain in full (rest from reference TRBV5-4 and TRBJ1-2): ETGVTQSPTHLIKTRGQQVTLRCSSQSGHNTVSWYQQALGQGPQFIFQYYREEENGRGNFPPRFSGLQFPNYSSELNVNALELDDSALYLCASSLDQGERGYTFGSGTRLTVV.

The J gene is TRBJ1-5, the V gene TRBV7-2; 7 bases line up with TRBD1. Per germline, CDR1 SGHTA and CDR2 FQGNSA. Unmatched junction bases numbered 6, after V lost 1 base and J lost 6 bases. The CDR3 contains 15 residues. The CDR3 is CASSLVLGGSQPQHF. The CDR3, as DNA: TGTGCCAGCAGCTTAGTACTAGGGGGCTCTCAGCCCCAGCATTTT.

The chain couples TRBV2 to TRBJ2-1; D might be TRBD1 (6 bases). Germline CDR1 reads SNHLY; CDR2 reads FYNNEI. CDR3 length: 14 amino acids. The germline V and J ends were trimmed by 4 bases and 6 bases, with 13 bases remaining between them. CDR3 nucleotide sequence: TGTGCCAGCAGTGGTGGGGGCAGGGGCAATGAGCAGTTCTTC. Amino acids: CASSGGGRGNEQFF.

The CDR3 DNA reads TGCGCCAGCAGCCAAGATCTTTCCCAGCGGGAGAGGTTAGAGCAGTACTTC. Amino acids: CASSQDLSQRERLEQYF. The chain links TRBV4-3 to TRBJ2-7; the match to TRBD2 covers 8 bases. Germline trimming cut 0 bases from V and 7 bases from J; bases unmatched to any gene: 14. The CDR3 covers 17 residues. Germline CDR1 is LGHNA and CDR2 is YSLEER.

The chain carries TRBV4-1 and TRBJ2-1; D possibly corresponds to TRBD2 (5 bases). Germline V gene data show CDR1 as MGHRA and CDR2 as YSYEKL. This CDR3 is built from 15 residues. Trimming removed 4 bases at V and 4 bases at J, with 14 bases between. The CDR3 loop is CASSPIGGPYNEQFF. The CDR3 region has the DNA TGCGCCAGCAGCCCCATAGGCGGGCCATACAATGAGCAGTTCTTC.

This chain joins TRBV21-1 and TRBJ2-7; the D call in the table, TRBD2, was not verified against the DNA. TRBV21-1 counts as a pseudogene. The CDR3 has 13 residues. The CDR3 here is CASSKSGGLEQYF. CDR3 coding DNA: TGTGCCAGCAGCAAATCGGGGGGTCTCGAGCAGTACTTC.

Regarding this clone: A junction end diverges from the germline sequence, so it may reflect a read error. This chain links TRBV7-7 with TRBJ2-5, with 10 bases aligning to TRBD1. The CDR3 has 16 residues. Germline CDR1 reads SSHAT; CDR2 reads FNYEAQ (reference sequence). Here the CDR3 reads CASSLAYGTGAETQYF. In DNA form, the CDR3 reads TGTGCTAGCAGCTTAGCTTACGGGACAGGGGCAGAGACCCAGTACTTC.

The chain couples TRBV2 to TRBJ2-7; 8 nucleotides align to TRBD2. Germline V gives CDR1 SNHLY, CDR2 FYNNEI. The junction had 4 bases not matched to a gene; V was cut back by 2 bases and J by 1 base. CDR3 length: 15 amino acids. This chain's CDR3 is CASSETGGASYEQYF. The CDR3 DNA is TGTGCCAGCAGTGAAACCGGGGGGGCATCCTACGAGCAGTACTTC.

In nucleotides, the CDR3 is TGTGCCAGCAGTTTACGATCGGGAGGACTGGGAGAGCAGTACTTC. This encodes CASSLRSGGLGEQYF. This sequence joins TRBV28 and TRBJ2-7; TRBD2 matches 7 bases. Germline CDR1 MDHEN, CDR2 SYDVKM. V lost 2 bases and J lost 7; bases outside the gene matches: 11. The CDR3 spans 15 residues.

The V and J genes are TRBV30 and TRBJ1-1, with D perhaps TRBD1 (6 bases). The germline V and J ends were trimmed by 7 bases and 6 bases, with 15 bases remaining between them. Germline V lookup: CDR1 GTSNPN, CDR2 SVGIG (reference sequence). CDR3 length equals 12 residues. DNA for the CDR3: TGTGCCTATAACAGGGTCTTGGCTGAAGCTTTCTTT. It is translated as CAYNRVLAEAFF. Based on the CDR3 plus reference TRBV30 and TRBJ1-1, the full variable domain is SQTIHQWPATLVQPVGSPLSLECTVEGTSNPNLYWYRQAAGRGLQLLFYSVGIGQISSEVPQNLSASRPQDRQFILSSKKLLLSDSGFYLCAYNRVLAEAFFGQGTRLTVV.

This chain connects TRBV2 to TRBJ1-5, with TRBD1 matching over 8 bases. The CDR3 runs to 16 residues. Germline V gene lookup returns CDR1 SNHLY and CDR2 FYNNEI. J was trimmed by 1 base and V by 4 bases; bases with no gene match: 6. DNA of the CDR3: TGTGCCAGCAGTGGCGACAGGGGAGGAAGCAATCAGCCCCAGCATTTT. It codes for CASSGDRGGSNQPQHF.